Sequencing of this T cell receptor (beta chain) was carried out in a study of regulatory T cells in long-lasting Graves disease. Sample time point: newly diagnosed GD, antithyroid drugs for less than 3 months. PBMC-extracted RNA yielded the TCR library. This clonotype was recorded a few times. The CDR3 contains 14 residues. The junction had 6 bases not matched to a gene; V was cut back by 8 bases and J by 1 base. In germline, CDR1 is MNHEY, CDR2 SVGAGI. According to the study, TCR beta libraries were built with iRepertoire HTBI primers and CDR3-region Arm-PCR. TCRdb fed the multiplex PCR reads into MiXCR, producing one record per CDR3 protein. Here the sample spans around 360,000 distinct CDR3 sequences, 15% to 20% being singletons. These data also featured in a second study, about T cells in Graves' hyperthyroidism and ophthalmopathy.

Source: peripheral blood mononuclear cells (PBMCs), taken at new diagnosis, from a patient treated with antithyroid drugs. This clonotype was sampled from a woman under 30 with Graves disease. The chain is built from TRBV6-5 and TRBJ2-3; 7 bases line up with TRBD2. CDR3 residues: CASGAGVGTDTQYF. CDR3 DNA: TGTGCCAGCGGGGCGGGAGTGGGCACAGATACGCAGTATTTT.